This paragraph covers one T cell receptor (beta chain) sequence. In the authors' methods: Amplifying reference gene primers gave estimates of nucleated cell counts. Data came from immunoSEQ multiplex PCR; TCRdb stores just in-frame clones and leaves some out. V and J calls and clone size are copied from that table; D and trimming were computed from the DNA. The sample contains roughly 100,000 clones, around 92% of which appear only once. This entry comes from a study of blood T cell repertoires in COVID-19. Study information: Sites in the United States, Italy and Spain provided acute and convalescent COVID-19 samples. T cells, B-cell-depleted T cells, or PBMCs provided the cDNA or gDNA that served as material.

CDR1 and CDR2 from the germline V gene are SGHDN and FVKESK. With V trimmed by 0 bases and J by 4 bases, 7 bases remained unmatched. The CDR3 covers 16 residues. V usage is TRBV14 and J usage is TRBJ1-2; 8 bases match TRBD1. This TCR was recovered from a woman between 55 and 75 years old with acute or convalescent COVID-19. The sequenced sample consisted of peripheral blood. The DNA of the CDR3 is TGTGCCAGCAGCCAAGATCTAACAGGGGGGGCCTATGGCTACACCTTC. This translates into CASSQDLTGGAYGYTF. Based on the CDR3 plus reference TRBV14 and TRBJ1-2, the full variable domain is EAGVTQFPSHSVIEKGQTVTLRCDPISGHDNLYWYRRVMGKEIKFLLHFVKESKQDESGMPNNRFLAERTGGTYSTLKVQPAELEDSGVYFCASSQDLTGGAYGYTFGSGTRLTVV.